Included here is one TCR beta chain sequence, with context. The antigen is unknown. The sample originates from a study of T-cell reconstitution after alpha-beta-depleted transplantation in children. Findings and caveats of the study: Reportedly, alpha-beta T cells present about two months post-transplant originated from several hundred expanded clones of graft origin. After transplant, high TCRbeta diversity at day 60 in some patients arose from surviving recipient T cells and thymic progenitors. Most T-cell counts and diversity one year after the transplant came from T cells that were newly produced.

Germline CDR1 is MNHEY and CDR2 is SVGAGI. This CDR3 is built from 16 residues. Unmatched junction bases numbered 7, after V lost 4 bases and J lost 5 bases. Library preparation (for TCRbeta) was performed with unique molecular identifiers. MiXCR, applied by TCRdb to the PCR reads, yields one record per CDR3 protein. This sample has roughly 790,000 distinct CDR3 sequences, with roughly 15% found just once. This clonotype was sampled from a male patient under 18 who had a stem cell transplant for acute lymphoblastic leukemia, so the T cells may come from the graft donor. This sample comprised PBMCs, mostly from graft donor cells, obtained 360 days after TCRalphabeta/CD19-depleted stem cell transplant. The rearrangement links TRBV6-5 to TRBJ2-1, with TRBD2 matching over 11 bases. The CDR3 reads CASSWASGRINNEQFF. DNA of the CDR3: TGTGCCAGCAGTTGGGCTAGCGGGAGGATAAACAATGAGCAGTTCTTC.